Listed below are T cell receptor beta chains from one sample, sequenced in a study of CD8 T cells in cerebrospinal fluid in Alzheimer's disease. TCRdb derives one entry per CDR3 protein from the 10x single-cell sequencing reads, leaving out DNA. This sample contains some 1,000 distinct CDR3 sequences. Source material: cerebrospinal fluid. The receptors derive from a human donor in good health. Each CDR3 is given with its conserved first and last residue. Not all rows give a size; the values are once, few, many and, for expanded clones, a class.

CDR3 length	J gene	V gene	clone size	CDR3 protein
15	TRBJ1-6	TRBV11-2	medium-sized	CASSLGQGSWSPLHF
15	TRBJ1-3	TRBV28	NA	CASRTGAGVHNTIYF
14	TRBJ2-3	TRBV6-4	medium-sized	CASSDPGQGDTQYF
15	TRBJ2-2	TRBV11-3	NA	CASSYSGRADGELFF
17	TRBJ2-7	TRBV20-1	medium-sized	CSAEQPIDRGLPYEQYF
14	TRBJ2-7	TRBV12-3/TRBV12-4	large	CASSFGGAILEQYF
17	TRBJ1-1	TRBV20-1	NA	CSANGRQTLISNTEAFF
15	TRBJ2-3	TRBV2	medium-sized	CASSQAGEQSDTQYF
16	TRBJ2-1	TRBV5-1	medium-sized	CASSLGRTSGSDEQFF
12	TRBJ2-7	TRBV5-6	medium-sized	CASSRQDREQYF
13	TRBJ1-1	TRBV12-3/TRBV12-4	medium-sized	CASTKFRHTEAFF
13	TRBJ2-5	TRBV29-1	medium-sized	CSVEGTGGETQYF
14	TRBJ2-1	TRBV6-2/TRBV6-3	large	CASSYSGGANEQFF
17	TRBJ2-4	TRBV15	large	CATSRDRTGGMRNIQYF
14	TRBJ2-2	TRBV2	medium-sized	CASSEASGKWELFF
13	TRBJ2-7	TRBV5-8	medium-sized	CASSIGGSYEQYF
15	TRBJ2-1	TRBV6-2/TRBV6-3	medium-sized	CASSLRESSYNEQFF
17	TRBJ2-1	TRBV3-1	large	CASSRFLGSSGGYEQFF
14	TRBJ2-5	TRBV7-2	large	CASSLGGIPETQYF
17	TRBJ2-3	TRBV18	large	CASSPRSARGNRDTQYF
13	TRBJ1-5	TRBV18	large	CASSTASGKAQHF
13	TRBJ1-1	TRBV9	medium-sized	CASSVEITTEAFF
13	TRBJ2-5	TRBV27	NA	CASSPGRAETQYF
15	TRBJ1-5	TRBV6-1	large	CASSQGPPANQPQHF
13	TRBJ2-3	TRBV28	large	CASLRGTTDTQYF
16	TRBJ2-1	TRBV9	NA	CASSSRTSGTKNEQFF
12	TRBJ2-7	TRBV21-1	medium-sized	CAMSSGRYEQYF
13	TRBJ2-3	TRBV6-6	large	CASMGRGTDTQYF
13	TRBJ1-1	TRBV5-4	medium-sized	CASSVDQNTEAFF
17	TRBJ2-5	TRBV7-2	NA	CASSFPGLAGGRETQYF
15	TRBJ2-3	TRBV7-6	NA	CASSLWRSSTDTQYF
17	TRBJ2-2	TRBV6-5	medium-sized	CASSYSLGQIRAGELFF